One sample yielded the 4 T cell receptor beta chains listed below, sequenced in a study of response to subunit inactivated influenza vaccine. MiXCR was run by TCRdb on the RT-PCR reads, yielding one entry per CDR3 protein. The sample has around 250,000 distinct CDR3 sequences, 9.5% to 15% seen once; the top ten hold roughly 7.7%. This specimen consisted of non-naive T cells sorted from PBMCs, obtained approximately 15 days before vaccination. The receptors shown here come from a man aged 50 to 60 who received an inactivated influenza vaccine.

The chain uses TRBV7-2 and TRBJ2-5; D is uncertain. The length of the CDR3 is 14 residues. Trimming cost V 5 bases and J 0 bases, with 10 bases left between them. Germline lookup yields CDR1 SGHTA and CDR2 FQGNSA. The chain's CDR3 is CASSLNINQETQYF. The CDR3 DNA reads TGTGCCAGCAGCCTTAACATAAACCAAGAGACCCAGTACTTC. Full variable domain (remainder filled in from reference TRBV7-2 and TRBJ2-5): GAGVSQSPSNKVTEKGKDVELRCDPISGHTALYWYRQSLGQGLEFLIYFQGNSAPDKSGLPSDRFSAERTGGSVSTLTIQRTQQEDSAVYLCASSLNINQETQYFGPGTRLLVL.

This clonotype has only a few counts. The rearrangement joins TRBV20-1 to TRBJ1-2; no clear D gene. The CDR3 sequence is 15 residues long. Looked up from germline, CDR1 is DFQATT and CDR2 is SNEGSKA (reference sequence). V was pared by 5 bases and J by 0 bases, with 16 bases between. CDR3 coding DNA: TGCAGTGCTCCCCTTTCGTACGATGCTAACTATGGCTACACCTTC. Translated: CSAPLSYDANYGYTF.

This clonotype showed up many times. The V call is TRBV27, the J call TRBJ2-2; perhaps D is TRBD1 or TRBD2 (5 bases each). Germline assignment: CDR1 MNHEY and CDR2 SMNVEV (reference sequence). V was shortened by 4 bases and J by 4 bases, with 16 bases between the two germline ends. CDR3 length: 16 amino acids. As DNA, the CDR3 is TGTGCCAGCAGTTACGGGGATTTTAGGGGCACCGGGGAGCTGTTTTTT. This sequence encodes CASSYGDFRGTGELFF.

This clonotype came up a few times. The CDR3 DNA reads as TGTGCCAGCTCACCCCGAGAGACAATTTCGACAGATACGCAGTATTTT. Translation: CASSPRETISTDTQYF. The rearrangement uses TRBV18 and TRBJ2-3; the D is unclear. This CDR3 is built from 16 residues. Trimming left V 3 bases short and J 3 bases short, with 16 bases between. Looked up from germline, CDR1 is KGHSH and CDR2 is LQKENI.